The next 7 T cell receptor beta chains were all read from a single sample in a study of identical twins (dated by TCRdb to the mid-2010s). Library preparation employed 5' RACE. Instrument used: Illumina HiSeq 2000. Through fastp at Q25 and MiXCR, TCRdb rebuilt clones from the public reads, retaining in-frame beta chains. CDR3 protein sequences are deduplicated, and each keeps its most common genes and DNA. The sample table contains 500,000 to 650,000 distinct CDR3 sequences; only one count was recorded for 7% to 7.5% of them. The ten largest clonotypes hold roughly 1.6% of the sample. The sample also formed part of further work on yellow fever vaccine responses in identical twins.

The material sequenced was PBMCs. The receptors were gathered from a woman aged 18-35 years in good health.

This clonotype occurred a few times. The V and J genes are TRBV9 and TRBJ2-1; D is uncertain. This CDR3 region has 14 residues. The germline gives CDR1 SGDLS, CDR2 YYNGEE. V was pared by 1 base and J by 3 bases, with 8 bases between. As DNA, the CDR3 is TGTGCCAGCAGCGTATGGACGGGCTACAATGAGCAGTTCTTC. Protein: CASSVWTGYNEQFF.

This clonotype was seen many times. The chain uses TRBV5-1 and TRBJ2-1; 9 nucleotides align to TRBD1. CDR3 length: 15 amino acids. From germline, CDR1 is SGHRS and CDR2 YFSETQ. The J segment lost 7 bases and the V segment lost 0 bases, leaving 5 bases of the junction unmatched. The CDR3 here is CASSLEGQGRNEQFF. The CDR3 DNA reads TGCGCCAGCAGCTTGGAGGGACAGGGAAGGAATGAGCAGTTCTTC.

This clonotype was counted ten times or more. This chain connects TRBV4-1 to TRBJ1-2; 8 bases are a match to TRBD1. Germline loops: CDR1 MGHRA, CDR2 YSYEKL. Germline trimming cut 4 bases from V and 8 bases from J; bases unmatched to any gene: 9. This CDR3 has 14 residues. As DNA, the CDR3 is TGCGCCAGCAGCCCTTCTACAGGGGGAAGAGGCTACACCTTC. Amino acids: CASSPSTGGRGYTF.

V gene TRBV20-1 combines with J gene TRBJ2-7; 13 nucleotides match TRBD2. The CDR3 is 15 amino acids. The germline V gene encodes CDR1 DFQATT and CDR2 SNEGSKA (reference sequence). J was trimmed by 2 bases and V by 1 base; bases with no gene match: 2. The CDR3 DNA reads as TGCAGTGCTAGAGCAGGGACTAGCGGGACCTACGAGCAGTACTTC. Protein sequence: CSARAGTSGTYEQYF.

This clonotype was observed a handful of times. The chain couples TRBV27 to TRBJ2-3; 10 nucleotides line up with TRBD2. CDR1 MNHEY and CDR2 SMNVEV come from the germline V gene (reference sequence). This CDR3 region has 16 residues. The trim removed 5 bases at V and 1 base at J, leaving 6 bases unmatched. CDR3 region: CASSVPGTSGTDTQYF. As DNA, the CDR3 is TGTGCCAGCAGTGTCCCCGGGACTAGCGGCACAGATACGCAGTATTTT.

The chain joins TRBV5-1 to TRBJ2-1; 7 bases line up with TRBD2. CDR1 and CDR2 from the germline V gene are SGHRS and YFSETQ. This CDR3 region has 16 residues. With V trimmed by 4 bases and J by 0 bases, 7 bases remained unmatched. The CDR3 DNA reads TGCGCCAGCAGCACGGGGGGAGGAGCCTCCTACAATGAGCAGTTCTTC. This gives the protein CASSTGGGASYNEQFF.

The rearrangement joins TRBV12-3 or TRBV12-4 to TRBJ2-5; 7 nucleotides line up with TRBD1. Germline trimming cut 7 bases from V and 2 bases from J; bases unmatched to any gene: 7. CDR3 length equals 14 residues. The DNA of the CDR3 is TGTGCCAGCAAATCGGACAGGCTTCAAGAGACCCAGTACTTC. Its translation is CASKSDRLQETQYF.